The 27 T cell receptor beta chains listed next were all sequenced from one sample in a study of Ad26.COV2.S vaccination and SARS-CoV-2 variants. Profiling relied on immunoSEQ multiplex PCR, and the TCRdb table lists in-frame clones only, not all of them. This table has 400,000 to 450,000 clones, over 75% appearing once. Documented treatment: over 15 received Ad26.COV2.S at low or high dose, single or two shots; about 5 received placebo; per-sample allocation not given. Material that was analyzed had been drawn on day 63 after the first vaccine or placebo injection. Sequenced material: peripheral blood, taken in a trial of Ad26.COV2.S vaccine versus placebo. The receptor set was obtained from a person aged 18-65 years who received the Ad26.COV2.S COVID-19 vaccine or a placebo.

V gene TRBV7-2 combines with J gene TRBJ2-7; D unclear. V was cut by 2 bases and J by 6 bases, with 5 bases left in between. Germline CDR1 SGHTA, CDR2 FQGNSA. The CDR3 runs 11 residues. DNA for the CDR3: TGTGCCAGCAGCTTATTCGGCGAGCAGTACTTC. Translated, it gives CASSLFGEQYF.

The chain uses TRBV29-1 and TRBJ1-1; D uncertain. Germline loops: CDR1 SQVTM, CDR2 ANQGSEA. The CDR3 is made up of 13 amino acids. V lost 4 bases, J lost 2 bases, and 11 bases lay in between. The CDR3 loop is CSVGVRPNTEAFF. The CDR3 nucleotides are TGCAGCGTTGGAGTAAGGCCCAACACTGAAGCTTTCTTT.

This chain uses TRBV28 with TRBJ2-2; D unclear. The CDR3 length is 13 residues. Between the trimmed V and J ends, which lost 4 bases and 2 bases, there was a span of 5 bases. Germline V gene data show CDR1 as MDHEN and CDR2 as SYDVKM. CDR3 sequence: CASSYINTGELFF. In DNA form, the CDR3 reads TGTGCCAGCAGTTACATAAACACCGGGGAGCTGTTTTTT.

CDR3 DNA sequence: TGCAGCGTTGAAGGTTACTTGGAGACAGGAACCCAAAAACTGTTTTTT. Its protein product is CSVEGYLETGTQKLFF. The rearrangement joins TRBV29-1 to TRBJ1-4, with D possibly matching TRBD1 (6 bases). Trimming removed 1 base at V and 9 bases at J, with 21 bases between. The V gene's germline CDR1 is SQVTM and CDR2 ANQGSEA. CDR3 size: 16 residues.

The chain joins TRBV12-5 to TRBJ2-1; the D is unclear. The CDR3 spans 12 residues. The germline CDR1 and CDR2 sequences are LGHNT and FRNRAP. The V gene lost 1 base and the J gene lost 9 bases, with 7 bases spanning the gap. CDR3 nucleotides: TGTGCTAGTGGTTTGGGGCAAGTTGAGCAGTTCTTC. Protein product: CASGLGQVEQFF.

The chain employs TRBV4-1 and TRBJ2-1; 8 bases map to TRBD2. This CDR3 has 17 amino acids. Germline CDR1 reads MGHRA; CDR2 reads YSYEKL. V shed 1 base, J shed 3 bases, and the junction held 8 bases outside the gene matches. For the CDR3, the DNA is TGCGCCAGCAGCCAAGTTCCTACTAGCGGAGACTACAATGAGCAGTTCTTC. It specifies CASSQVPTSGDYNEQFF.

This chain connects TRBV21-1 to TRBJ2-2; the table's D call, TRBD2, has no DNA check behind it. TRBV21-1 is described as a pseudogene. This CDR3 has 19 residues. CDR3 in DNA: TGTGCCAGCAGCAAACCAGGGCTAGCGGGAGGGCCATGGGTCGGGGAGCTGTTTTTT. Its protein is CASSKPGLAGGPWVGELFF.

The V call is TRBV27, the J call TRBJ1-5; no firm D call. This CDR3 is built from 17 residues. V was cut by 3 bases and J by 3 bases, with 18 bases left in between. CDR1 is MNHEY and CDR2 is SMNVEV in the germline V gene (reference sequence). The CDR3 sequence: CASSFRVGQINNQPQHF. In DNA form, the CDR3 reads TGTGCCAGCAGTTTCCGAGTAGGGCAGATTAACAATCAGCCCCAGCATTTT.

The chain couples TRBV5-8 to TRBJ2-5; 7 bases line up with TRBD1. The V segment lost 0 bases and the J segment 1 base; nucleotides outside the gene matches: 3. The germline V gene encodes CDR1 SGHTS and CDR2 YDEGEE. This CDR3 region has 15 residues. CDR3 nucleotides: TGTGCCAGCAGCTTGGGGCAGGGGGTCCAAGAGACCCAGTACTTC. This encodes CASSLGQGVQETQYF. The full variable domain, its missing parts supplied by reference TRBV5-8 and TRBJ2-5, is EAGVTQSPTHLIKTRGQQATLRCSPISGHTSVYWYQQALGLGLQFLLWYDEGEERNRGNFPPRFSGRQFPNYSSELNVNALELEDSALYLCASSLGQGVQETQYFGPGTRLLVL.

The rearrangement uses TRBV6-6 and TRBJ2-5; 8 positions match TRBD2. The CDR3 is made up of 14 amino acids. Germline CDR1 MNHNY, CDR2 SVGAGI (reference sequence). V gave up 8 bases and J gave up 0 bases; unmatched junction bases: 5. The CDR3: CASSDGGDQETQYF. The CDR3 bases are TGTGCCAGCTCGGACGGGGGGGACCAAGAGACCCAGTACTTC.

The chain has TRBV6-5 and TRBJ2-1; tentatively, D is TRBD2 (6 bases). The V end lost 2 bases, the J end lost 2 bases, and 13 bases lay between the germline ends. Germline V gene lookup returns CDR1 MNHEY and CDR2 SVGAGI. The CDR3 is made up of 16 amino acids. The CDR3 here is CASSYGAGYPYNEQFF. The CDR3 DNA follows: TGTGCCAGCAGTTACGGGGCGGGATACCCCTACAATGAGCAGTTCTTC.

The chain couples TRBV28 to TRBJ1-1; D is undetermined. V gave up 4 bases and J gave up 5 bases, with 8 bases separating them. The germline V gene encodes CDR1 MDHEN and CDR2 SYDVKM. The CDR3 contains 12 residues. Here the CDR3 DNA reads TGTGCCAGCAGTTCCTCTGGGACTGAAGCTTTCTTT. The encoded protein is CASSSSGTEAFF.

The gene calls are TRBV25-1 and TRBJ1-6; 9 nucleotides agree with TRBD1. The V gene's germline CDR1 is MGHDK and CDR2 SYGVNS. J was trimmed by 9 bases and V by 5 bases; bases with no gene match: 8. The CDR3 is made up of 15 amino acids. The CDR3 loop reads CASSKTTGGTSPLHF. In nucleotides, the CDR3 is TGTGCCAGCAGTAAAACCACAGGGGGCACTTCACCCCTCCACTTT.

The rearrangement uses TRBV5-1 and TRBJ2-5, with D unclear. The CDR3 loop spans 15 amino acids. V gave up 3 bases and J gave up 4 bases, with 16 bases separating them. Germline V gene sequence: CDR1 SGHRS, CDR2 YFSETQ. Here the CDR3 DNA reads TGCGCCAGCAGCTGGGTTCGTAGGGTAGGAGAGACCCAGTACTTC. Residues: CASSWVRRVGETQYF.

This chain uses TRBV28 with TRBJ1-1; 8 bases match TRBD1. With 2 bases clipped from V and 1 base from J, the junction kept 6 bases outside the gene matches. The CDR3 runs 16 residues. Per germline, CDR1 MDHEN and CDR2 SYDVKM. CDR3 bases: TGTGCCAGCAGTTTACGCCCTGGACAGGGGAACACTGAAGCTTTCTTT. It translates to CASSLRPGQGNTEAFF.

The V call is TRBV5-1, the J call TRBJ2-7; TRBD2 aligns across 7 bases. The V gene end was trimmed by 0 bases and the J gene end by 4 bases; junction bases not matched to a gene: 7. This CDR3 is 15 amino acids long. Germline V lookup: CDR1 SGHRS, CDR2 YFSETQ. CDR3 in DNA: TGCGCCAGCAGCTTGGAAGGGGACTATGCGTACGAGCAGTACTTC. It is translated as CASSLEGDYAYEQYF. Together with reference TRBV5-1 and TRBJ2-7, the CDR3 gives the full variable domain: KAGVTQTPRYLIKTRGQQVTLSCSPISGHRSVSWYQQTPGQGLQFLFEYFSETQRNKGNFPGRFSGRQFSNSRSEMNVSTLELGDSALYLCASSLEGDYAYEQYFGPGTRLTVT.

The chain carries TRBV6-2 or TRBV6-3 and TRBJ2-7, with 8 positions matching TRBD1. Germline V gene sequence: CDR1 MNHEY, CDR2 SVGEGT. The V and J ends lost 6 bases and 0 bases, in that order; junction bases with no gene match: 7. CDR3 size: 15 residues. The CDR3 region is CASSPWDRTSYEQYF. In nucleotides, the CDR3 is TGTGCCAGCAGCCCCTGGGACAGGACCTCCTACGAGCAGTACTTC.

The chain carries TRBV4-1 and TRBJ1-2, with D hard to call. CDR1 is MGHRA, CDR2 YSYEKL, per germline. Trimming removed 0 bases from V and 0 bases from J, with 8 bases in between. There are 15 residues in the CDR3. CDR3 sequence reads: CASSQEVAANYGYTF. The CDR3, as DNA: TGCGCCAGCAGCCAAGAGGTGGCAGCTAACTATGGCTACACCTTC.

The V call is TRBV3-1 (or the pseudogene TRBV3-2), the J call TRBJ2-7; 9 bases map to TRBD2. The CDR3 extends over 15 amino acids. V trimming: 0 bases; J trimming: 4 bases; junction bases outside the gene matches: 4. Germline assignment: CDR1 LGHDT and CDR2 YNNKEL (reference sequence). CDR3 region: CASSQEASGDYEQYF. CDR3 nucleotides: TGTGCCAGCAGCCAAGAAGCTAGCGGGGATTACGAGCAGTACTTC.

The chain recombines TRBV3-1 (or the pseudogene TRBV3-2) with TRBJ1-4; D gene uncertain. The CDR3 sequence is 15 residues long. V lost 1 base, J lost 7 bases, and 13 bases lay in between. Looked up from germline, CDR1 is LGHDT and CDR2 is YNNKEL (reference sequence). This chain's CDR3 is CASSQVQGASEKLFF. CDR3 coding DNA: TGTGCCAGCAGCCAAGTTCAAGGAGCCTCTGAAAAACTGTTTTTT.

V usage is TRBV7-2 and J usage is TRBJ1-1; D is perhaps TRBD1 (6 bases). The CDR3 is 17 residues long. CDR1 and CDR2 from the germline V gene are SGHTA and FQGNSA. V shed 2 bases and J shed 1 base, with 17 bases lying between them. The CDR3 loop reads CASSLRASGAGNTEAFF. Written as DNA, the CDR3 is TGTGCCAGCAGCTTACGCGCCTCAGGGGCCGGGAACACTGAAGCTTTCTTT.

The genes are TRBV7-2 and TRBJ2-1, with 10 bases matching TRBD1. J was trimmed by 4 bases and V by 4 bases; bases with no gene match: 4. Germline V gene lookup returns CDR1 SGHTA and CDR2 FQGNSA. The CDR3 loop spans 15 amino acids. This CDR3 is CASSSRDRGYNEQFF. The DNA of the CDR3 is TGTGCCAGCAGCTCCCGGGACAGGGGTTACAATGAGCAGTTCTTC.

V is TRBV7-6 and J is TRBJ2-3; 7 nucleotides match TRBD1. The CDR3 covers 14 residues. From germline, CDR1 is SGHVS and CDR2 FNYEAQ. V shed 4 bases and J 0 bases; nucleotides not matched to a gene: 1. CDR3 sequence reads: CASSSRGSTDTQYF. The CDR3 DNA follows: TGTGCCAGCAGCTCCAGGGGGAGCACAGATACGCAGTATTTT.

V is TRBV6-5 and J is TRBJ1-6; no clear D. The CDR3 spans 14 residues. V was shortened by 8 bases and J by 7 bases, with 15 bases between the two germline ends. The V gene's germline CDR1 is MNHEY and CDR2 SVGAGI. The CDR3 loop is CASRLGRLNSPLHF. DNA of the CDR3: TGTGCCAGCCGGTTGGGCCGGCTAAATTCACCCCTCCACTTT.

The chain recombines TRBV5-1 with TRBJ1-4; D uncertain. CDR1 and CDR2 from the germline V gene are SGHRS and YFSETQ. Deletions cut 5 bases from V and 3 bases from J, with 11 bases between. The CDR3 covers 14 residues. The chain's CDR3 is CASRLDIANEKLFF. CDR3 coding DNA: TGCGCCAGCAGACTCGACATAGCTAATGAAAAACTGTTTTTT.

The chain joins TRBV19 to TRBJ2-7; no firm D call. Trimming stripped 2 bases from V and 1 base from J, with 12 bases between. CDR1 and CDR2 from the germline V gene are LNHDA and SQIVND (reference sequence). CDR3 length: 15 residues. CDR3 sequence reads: CASSIMGTGSYEQYF. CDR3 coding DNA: TGTGCCAGTAGTATAATGGGCACCGGATCCTACGAGCAGTACTTC.

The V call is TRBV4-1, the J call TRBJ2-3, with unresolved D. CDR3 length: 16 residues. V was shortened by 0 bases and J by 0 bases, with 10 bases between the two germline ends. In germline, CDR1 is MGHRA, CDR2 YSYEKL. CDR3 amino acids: CASSQDNQASTDTQYF. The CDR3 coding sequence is TGCGCCAGCAGCCAAGATAATCAGGCTAGCACAGATACGCAGTATTTT.